The source of this TCR beta chain is a study of vaccination and CD4 T cells after COVID-19 (dated by TCRdb to between 2021 and 2023). For context, the study as a whole: The convalescent cohort included six males and four females, with two Hispanic individuals, seven Caucasians, two Asians and one multiracial person. Two doses of either the Pfizer-BioNTech BNT162b2 vaccine (n=8) or the Moderna mRNA-1273 vaccine (n=2) were administered to participants. Post-COVID blood samples were collected from convalescent patients a median of around 100 days after diagnosis, with a range of about 35 to 161 days. Post-vaccine blood samples were taken a median of 72 days after the second vaccine dose, with a range of roughly 14 to 241 days. Culture stimuli were overlapping spike peptide pools from SARS-CoV-2 and from the common cold coronaviruses HCoV-NL63, HCoV-OC43 and HCoV-229E. In control cultures, a CEFX viral epitope pool was used as positive control, an HIV-1 Nef peptide pool was used as negative control, or no peptide was added. In more than eight COVID-19 convalescent patients and a handful of infection-naive healthy vaccine recipients, researchers compared the spike-specific CD4+ TCR repertoire from before mRNA vaccination with the repertoire from after.

From a lookup of the germline V gene, CDR1 and CDR2 are KGHSH and LQKENI. The CDR3, cysteine through phenylalanine, is 13 amino acids long. Solely the CDR3 DNA is kept, with 39 bases framed from the first base. V loses 4 bases, J loses 1 base, and the germline ends lie 6 bases apart. Study-level results and caveats: In convalescent patients, a median roughly 88% of post-vaccine SARS-CoV-2-reactive clones were detected only after vaccination, suggesting vaccine-specific priming. Although the median number of SARS-CoV-2-reactive clonotypes went up from around 20 after infection to 38 after vaccination, the increase was not significant. The study included relatively few convalescent patients and did not analyze early timepoints after natural infection. Of the vaccine-specific clones in convalescent patients, 304 of 307, or nearly all, reacted only to SARS-CoV-2 spike and did not cross-react with common cold coronaviruses.

To note about this clonotype: No antigen is known for it. Base quality data are lacking; no much larger clone is found one base away.

Library preparation used PCR. TCR sequencing of DNA from cultured CD4+ T cells used the Oncomine TCR Beta short-read assay at the Johns Hopkins FTIC core. The QIAamp micro DNA kit was used to extract genomic DNA from the cultured CD4+ T cells. The Oncomine TCR Beta libraries from cultured CD4+ T cells were pooled using unique dual indexes and then sequenced on an Illumina iSeq 100. The authors processed their data as follows. Non-productive sequences were removed, and CDR3s not starting with C, not ending with F or W, or shorter than 7 amino acids were discarded. Antigen-specific clonotypes were identified with the MANAFEST web application by comparing peptide-stimulated wells with reference and other culture wells. For a clone to be called positive, the clone needed an FDR below 0.05, an odds ratio above 5, and a productive frequency above 0.1% in at least two of three replicate wells. A clonotype was classed as cross-reactive if the clonotype showed significant expansion both in SARS-CoV-2 spike wells and in at least one common cold coronavirus spike condition. Levenshtein distances (stringdist) and unrooted phylogenetic trees (ape) in R version 3.6.1 were used to assess CDR3 homology. Starting from the raw public reads, TCRdb applied fastp trimming at Q25, assembled clones with MiXCR and retained in-frame beta chains. Rows merge per CDR3 protein into single entries with the most common DNA and genes. TCRdb assigned the V and J calls; the authors' analysis was not used. The sample table shows 15,000 to 20,000 distinct CDR3 sequences, and roughly 41% are seen once. Around 18% of the sample lies in the top ten.

The treatment or condition label corresponds to: roughly nine-day PBMC culture with coronavirus spike peptide pools or control peptides (ViraFEST assay). The study used the ViraFEST assay, which expanded antigen-specific T cells with peptide pools and then identified expanded clonotypes by TCR sequencing. The absence of prior SARS-CoV-2 infection in healthy vaccine recipients was confirmed by negative nucleocapsid antibody tests before and after vaccination. Each well held 2 million to 2.5 million PBMCs cultured with roughly 10 ug/ml peptide pools in IMDM containing around 5% human AB serum and around 10 IU/ml IL-2. Half of the culture medium was replaced with fresh IL-2-containing medium on days 3 and 7. After 10 days of culture, CD4+ T cells were isolated by negative selection using the EasySep CD4+ T cell isolation kit. Ficoll-Paque Plus gradient centrifugation was used to isolate PBMCs from whole blood, and the isolated PBMCs were then either used fresh or cryopreserved at -140C. Culture conditions were generally each tested in triplicate wells.

This TCR derives from a human donor who received a COVID-19 vaccine. The material sequenced was CD4+ T cells from blood, cultured in vitro, taken before SARS-CoV-2 vaccination. Recombination connected TRBV18 to TRBJ2-3; the D gene is not confidently resolved. The CDR3 amino acid sequence is: CASSRTGTDTQYF. Here is the DNA: TGTGCCAGCTCACGAACAGGCACAGATACGCAGTATTTT.